The next 18 T cell receptor beta chains were all read from a single sample in a study of blood T cell repertoires in COVID-19. Profiling relied on immunoSEQ multiplex PCR, and the TCRdb table lists in-frame clones only, not all of them. The sample records some 35,000 clones, approximately 78% being singletons. The specimen sequenced was peripheral blood. The receptors originated from a man between 65 and 85 years old with acute or convalescent COVID-19.

A word on this clone: A read error may produce the germline difference seen at one junction end. This chain joins TRBV7-8 and TRBJ1-4; TRBD1 matches at 9 bases. The germline V gene has CDR1 SGHVS and CDR2 FQNEAQ. The CDR3 sequence is 12 residues long. CDR3 DNA: TGTGCCAGCAGCCCGGGACAGGGTGAACTCTTTTTT. Translation: CASSPGQGELFF.

The chain is built from TRBV6-2 or TRBV6-3 and TRBJ2-2; TRBD1 aligns across 10 bases. This CDR3 has 15 residues. V was pared by 2 bases and J by 6 bases, with 3 bases of the junction left unmatched. The germline V gene has CDR1 MNHEY and CDR2 SVGEGT. The DNA of the CDR3 is TGTGCCAGCAGTTACAGACAGGGGGCGGCCGGGGAGCTGTTTTTT. It codes for CASSYRQGAAGELFF.

This rearrangement joins TRBV9 to TRBJ2-6; D is perhaps TRBD2 (6 bases). The germline V gene encodes CDR1 SGDLS and CDR2 YYNGEE. V lost 3 bases, J lost 0 bases, and 16 bases lay in between. This CDR3 is 18 amino acids long. The CDR3 coding sequence is TGTGCCAGCAGCGACCGCCGGGACGGGAGCTCTGGGGCCAACGTCCTGACTTTC. Residues: CASSDRRDGSSGANVLTF.

The V gene is TRBV6-6, the J gene TRBJ2-4; 10 bases line up with TRBD1. Germline CDR1 is MNHNY and CDR2 is SVGAGI (reference sequence). CDR3 length: 15 residues. Trimming took 2 bases from V and 6 from J; bases not matched to a gene: 4. The CDR3 DNA follows: TGTGCCAGCAGTTACCAGGGGACAGGGGCAAACATTCAGTACTTC. It yields the protein CASSYQGTGANIQYF.

This clone has a handful of counts. This sequence joins TRBV19 and TRBJ2-1; 7 bases are shared with TRBD2. J gave up 3 bases and V 3 bases, and 2 bases lay outside the gene matches. This CDR3 has 14 amino acids. The germline V gene has CDR1 LNHDA and CDR2 SQIVND (reference sequence). The CDR3 region is CASSILADYNEQFF. CDR3 DNA sequence: TGTGCCAGTAGTATCCTAGCGGACTACAATGAGCAGTTCTTC.

This clone was found a few times. The genes are TRBV4-3 and TRBJ1-6; D is perhaps TRBD1 (5 bases). The CDR3 is 18 residues long. Germline lookup yields CDR1 LGHNA and CDR2 YSLEER. Trimming left V 5 bases short and J 10 bases short, with 27 bases between. CDR3 loop: CASSDEAGDLRVMSPLHF. The CDR3 DNA is TGCGCCAGCAGCGACGAGGCGGGAGATCTCAGGGTCATGTCACCCCTCCACTTT.

This clone was picked up one time. The rearrangement joins TRBV7-9 to TRBJ1-5, with TRBD1 as a possible D gene (5 bases). CDR3 length: 15 amino acids. The V end lost 4 bases, the J end lost 7 bases, and 17 bases lay between the germline ends. Germline CDR1 is SEHNR and CDR2 is FQNEAQ (reference sequence). CDR3: CASSSGGAERQPQHF. In DNA, the CDR3 is TGTGCCAGCAGCTCCGGAGGGGCCGAAAGGCAGCCCCAGCATTTT.

The J gene is TRBJ2-5, the V gene TRBV7-6; 10 nucleotides match TRBD1. V gave up 5 bases and J gave up 5 bases; unmatched junction bases: 8. Germline V gene sequence: CDR1 SGHVS, CDR2 FNYEAQ. CDR3 length equals 15 residues. The CDR3 region has the DNA TGTGCCAGCAGCACTGGGACAGGGGCGGAGGAGACCCAGTACTTC. This gives the protein CASSTGTGAEETQYF.

Only a few counts were recorded for this clone. This rearrangement joins TRBV5-1 to TRBJ1-5; no definite D call. The V end lost 0 bases, the J end lost 3 bases, and 7 bases lay between the germline ends. The CDR3 length is 14 residues. Germline loops: CDR1 SGHRS, CDR2 YFSETQ. The CDR3 is CASSLGQNNQPQHF. As DNA, the CDR3 is TGCGCCAGCAGCTTGGGGCAGAACAATCAGCCCCAGCATTTT.

V is TRBV30 and J is TRBJ1-1, with a weak D call TRBD1 (6 bases). V was trimmed by 0 bases and J by 1 base, leaving 21 bases between them. This CDR3 spans 18 amino acids. CDR1 is GTSNPN, CDR2 SVGIG, per germline (reference sequence). The CDR3 DNA follows: TGTGCCTGGAGTGTACGGATATCAAAGGGACACCAGAACACTGAAGCTTTCTTT. This codes for CAWSVRISKGHQNTEAFF.

The J gene is TRBJ2-1, the V gene TRBV21-1; TRBD1, the D gene given by the table, was not confirmed from the DNA. TRBV21-1 is a known pseudogene. This CDR3 region has 17 residues. Here the CDR3 reads CASSDKQTGQPYNEQFF. The CDR3 DNA follows: TGTGCCAGCAGCGACAAGCAAACCGGACAGCCCTACAATGAGCAGTTCTTC.

V usage is TRBV18 and J usage is TRBJ2-1, with 10 bases aligning to TRBD2. CDR1 KGHSH and CDR2 LQKENI come from the germline V gene. Trimming took 3 bases from V and 9 from J; bases not matched to a gene: 11. This CDR3 has 16 residues. In nucleotides, the CDR3 is TGTGCCAGCTCACCTATGGGGCTAGCGGGAGTGAGTGAGCAGTTCTTC. Protein: CASSPMGLAGVSEQFF.

V is TRBV10-1 and J is TRBJ2-5, with 10 bases fitting TRBD1. The CDR3 consists of 15 residues. CDR1 and CDR2 (germline): WNHNN, SYGVQD (reference sequence). The J segment lost 5 bases and the V segment lost 0 bases, leaving 3 bases of the junction unmatched. This chain's CDR3 is CASSESGTGDETQYF. The CDR3 region has the DNA TGCGCCAGCAGTGAGTCCGGGACAGGGGATGAGACCCAGTACTTC.

This chain uses TRBV9 with TRBJ2-2; 11 bases fit TRBD1. Germline V lookup: CDR1 SGDLS, CDR2 YYNGEE. The CDR3 is 16 residues long. The J segment lost 7 bases and the V segment lost 3 bases, leaving 8 bases of the junction unmatched. The CDR3: CASSEKGQGVGGELFF. The CDR3 nucleotides are TGTGCCAGCAGCGAAAAGGGACAGGGGGTCGGCGGGGAGCTGTTTTTT.

The CDR3 coding sequence is TGTGCCAGCAGCCCCTTAGAGTCGGCCAAAAACATTCAGTACTTC. This translates into CASSPLESAKNIQYF. This chain joins TRBV14 and TRBJ2-4; no clear D. Trimming removed 4 bases from V and 1 base from J, with 11 bases in between. Germline lookup yields CDR1 SGHDN and CDR2 FVKESK. The CDR3 runs to 15 residues.

This chain connects TRBV7-9 to TRBJ1-2; 7 nucleotides agree with TRBD1. The V segment lost 5 bases and the J segment 8 bases; nucleotides outside the gene matches: 17. The CDR3 loop spans 16 amino acids. The germline gives CDR1 SEHNR, CDR2 FQNEAQ (reference sequence). The CDR3 coding sequence is TGTGCCAGCAGCCCATCAGGACAGGCGGCTTTTAGAGGCTACACCTTC. Protein sequence: CASSPSGQAAFRGYTF.

V usage is TRBV27 and J usage is TRBJ1-6, with TRBD1 matching 10 bases. V shed 6 bases, J shed 9 bases, and the junction held 8 bases outside the gene matches. The CDR3 is 15 residues long. The germline gives CDR1 MNHEY, CDR2 SMNVEV (reference sequence). The CDR3 sequence: CASRLWDRGASPLHF. In DNA, the CDR3 is TGTGCCAGCAGGCTCTGGGACAGGGGTGCTTCACCCCTCCACTTT.

This clone was seen just once. The chain uses TRBV7-2 and TRBJ2-2, with D possibly being TRBD2 (7 bases). Trimming removed 2 bases from V and 6 bases from J, with 25 bases in between. Germline CDR1 and CDR2: SGHTA and FQGNSA. CDR3 length: 19 amino acids. CDR3 in DNA: TGTGCCAGCAGCTTACGCCCAATGGGGGGGGGCGCAAGTTCCGGGGAGCTGTTTTTT. Translation gives CASSLRPMGGGASSGELFF.